The TCR beta chain under discussion was sequenced for a study of shared clonotypes between healthy human individuals. Study-level results: Few donors limited the genetic and exposure-history diversity represented. A generally larger estimated richness was seen in naive subsets than in memory subsets.

The donor cohort consisted entirely of Caucasian adults residing in Nashville, Tennessee. The germline CDR1 and CDR2 sequences are MDHEN and SYDVKM. CDR3 length: 15 amino acids. With 1 base clipped from V and 8 bases from J, the junction kept 9 bases outside the gene matches. This clone was observed a few times. What it binds is unknown. The repertoire was sequenced with immunoSEQ multiplex PCR; TCRdb's copy has only in-frame clones and lacks some. The sample consists of 950,000 to 1,100,000 clones, about 74% of them appearing once. The chain combines TRBV28 with TRBJ1-2, with TRBD1 matching 8 bases. Sequencing input: memory CD4+ T cells sorted from blood. The sample's subset: CD45RA-negative fraction. The clonotype originates from a man between 18 and 35 years old in good health. The CDR3 here is CASSLSRTGLIGYTF. The CDR3 bases are TGTGCCAGCAGTTTATCTAGGACAGGGCTAATCGGCTACACCTTC.